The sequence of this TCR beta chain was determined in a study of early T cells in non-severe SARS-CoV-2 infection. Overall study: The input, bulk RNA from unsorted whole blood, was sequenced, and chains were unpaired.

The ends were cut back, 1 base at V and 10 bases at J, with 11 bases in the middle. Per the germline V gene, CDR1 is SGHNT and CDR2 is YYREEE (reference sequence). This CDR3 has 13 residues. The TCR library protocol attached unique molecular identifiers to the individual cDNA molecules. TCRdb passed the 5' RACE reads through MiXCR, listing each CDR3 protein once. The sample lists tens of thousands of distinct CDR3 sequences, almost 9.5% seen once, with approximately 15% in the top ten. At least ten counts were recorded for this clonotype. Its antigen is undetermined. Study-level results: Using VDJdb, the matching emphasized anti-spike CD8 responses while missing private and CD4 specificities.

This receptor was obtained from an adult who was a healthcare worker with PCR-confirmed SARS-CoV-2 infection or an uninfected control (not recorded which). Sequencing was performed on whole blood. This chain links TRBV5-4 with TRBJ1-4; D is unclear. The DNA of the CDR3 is TGTGCCAGCAGCTTGAGTGGTGATGGAAAACTGTTTTTT. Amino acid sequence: CASSLSGDGKLFF.